This T cell receptor beta chain is drawn from a study of regulatory T cells in long-lasting Graves disease. The sample's time point: persistent/refractory GD, antithyroid drugs over 5 years with positive TRAb. The TCR library was prepared using RNA isolated from PBMCs. General study results and limits: Persistent disease preferred TRBV28, TRBJ1-2 and TRBJ2-5; new disease, TRBV20-1 and TRBJ2-1. Samples came from peripheral blood alone, without thyroid tissue. Accuracy was possibly reduced by small sample size.

CDR3 regions were amplified by Arm-PCR using iRepertoire HTBI primers to build TCR beta libraries. In the original workflow: Segment identification across samples yielded around 64 TRBV and 13 to 15 TRBJ segments. TCRdb ran MiXCR on the multiplex PCR reads and lists one entry per CDR3 protein. TCRdb's processing, not the study's, gives the V and J calls here. Of around 460,000 distinct CDR3 sequences listed, 20% to 25% are singletons. This clonotype came up a few times. Its antigen is as yet unknown. CDR3 size: 14 residues. V was shortened by 2 bases and J by 3 bases, with 14 bases between the two germline ends. Germline V CDR1 and CDR2: GTSNPN, SVGIG (reference sequence).

The chain links TRBV30 to TRBJ2-7; D is possibly TRBD2 (6 bases). The sample consisted of peripheral blood mononuclear cells (PBMCs), taken when the disease was refractory, from a patient treated with antithyroid drugs. The clonotype comes from a female donor with Graves disease. In DNA form, the CDR3 reads TGTGCCTGGAGTTTCGGGACTGGGAGCTACGAGCAGTACTTC. Protein product: CAWSFGTGSYEQYF.